This T cell receptor beta chain was captured by sequencing in a study of OX40 agonist ivuxolimab in advanced cancers. Some clones are missing from TCRdb's copy, which holds only in-frame ones; the method was immunoSEQ multiplex PCR. The repertoire has over 60,000 clones, roughly 90% of them found once; the top ten carry around 0.4%. Germline CDR1 reads SGHKS; CDR2 reads YYEKEE (reference sequence). The CDR3 contains 15 residues. Trimming shortened V by 0 bases and J by 1 base, and 10 bases separated the two germline ends. This sequence joins TRBV5-5 and TRBJ1-1; D unclear. This clonotype was obtained from an adult with an advanced solid tumor such as melanoma, head and neck, liver or kidney cancer. The sample consisted of CD4+ or CD8+ T cells sorted from blood, taken in a trial of the OX40 agonist ivuxolimab. In DNA form, the CDR3 reads TGTGCCAGCAGCTTGGTGGTATCGCAGAACACTGAAGCTTTCTTT. Amino acids: CASSLVVSQNTEAFF.